These T cell receptor beta chains were read from a single sample in a study of Graves' ophthalmopathy and Graves' hyperthyroidism. TCRdb used MiXCR to reprocess the multiplex PCR reads, holding one entry per CDR3 protein. The sample consists of over a million distinct CDR3 sequences, roughly two fifths of them appearing once. The sample comprised peripheral blood or thyroid tissue (not recorded which). The origin of the receptors is an adult man with Graves' hyperthyroidism. The CDR3 runs from the conserved cysteine through the conserved F or W. A D gene is named only where the DNA matches it firmly. Clone size is shown for a subset of rows, as once, few, many or a class of expanded clone.

clone size: once; J gene: TRBJ2-5; V gene: TRBV10-2; D gene: .; CDR3 DNA: TGCGCCAGCAGTGCCGACTGGGAGACCCAGTACTTC; CDR3 protein: CASSADWETQYF
clone size: .; J gene: TRBJ1-2; V gene: TRBV28; D gene: .; CDR3 DNA: TGTGCCAGCAGTTTTCCGTCCGGGTGGGAAGGCTACACCTTC; CDR3 protein: CASSFPSGWEGYTF
clone size: .; J gene: TRBJ2-5; V gene: TRBV15; D gene: .; CDR3 DNA: TGTGCCACCAGCAGCACGTCCAGGGAAGAGACCCAGTACTTC; CDR3 protein: CATSSTSREETQYF
clone size: .; J gene: TRBJ1-6; V gene: TRBV25-1; D gene: .; CDR3 DNA: TGTGCCAGCAGTGGGCAGGGTGGTTCACCCCCCCACTTT; CDR3 protein: CASSGQGGSPPHF
clone size: few; J gene: TRBJ2-7; V gene: TRBV27; D gene: .; CDR3 DNA: TGTGCCAGCAGTGACTATCTCGGCTCCTACGAGCAGTACTTC; CDR3 protein: CASSDYLGSYEQYF
clone size: once; J gene: TRBJ2-7; V gene: TRBV19; D gene: TRBD2; CDR3 DNA: TGTGCCAGCAGCATCGACCTTGGGGGGAGGGGCTCCTACGAGCAGTACTTC; CDR3 protein: CASSIDLGGRGSYEQYF
clone size: .; J gene: TRBJ2-7; V gene: TRBV4-2; D gene: TRBD2; CDR3 DNA: TGTGCCAGCAGCCAAGAAACGGCTAGCGGGACCTACGAGCAGTACTTC; CDR3 protein: CASSQETASGTYEQYF
clone size: .; J gene: TRBJ2-7; V gene: TRBV10-2; D gene: TRBD2; CDR3 DNA: TGCGCCAGCAGTGCCGGTGTAGCGGGGGCCTACGAGCAGTACTTC; CDR3 protein: CASSAGVAGAYEQYF
clone size: .; J gene: TRBJ1-2; V gene: TRBV15; D gene: .; CDR3 DNA: TGTGCCACCAGCAGTCTATTAACAGGACGCGGCTACACCTTC; CDR3 protein: CATSSLLTGRGYTF
clone size: .; J gene: TRBJ1-5; V gene: TRBV19; D gene: TRBD1; CDR3 DNA: TGTGCCAGTAGTATCGGGACAGTAGGAGAGCCCCAGCATTTT; CDR3 protein: CASSIGTVGEPQHF
clone size: .; J gene: TRBJ2-5; V gene: TRBV7-2; D gene: .; CDR3 DNA: TGTGCCAGCAGGTCCCAGGGTGGAGAGACCCAGTACTTC; CDR3 protein: CASRSQGGETQYF
clone size: .; J gene: TRBJ2-5; V gene: TRBV2; D gene: .; CDR3 DNA: TGTGCCAGCGTCCTAGGAGAGACCCAGCACTTC; CDR3 protein: CASVLGETQHF
clone size: many; J gene: TRBJ2-7; V gene: TRBV19; D gene: .; CDR3 DNA: TGTGCCAGTAGTATAAGTGGGAGTGTCGACGAGCAGTACTTC; CDR3 protein: CASSISGSVDEQYF
clone size: many; J gene: TRBJ2-7; V gene: TRBV5-1; D gene: .; CDR3 DNA: TGCGCCAGCAGCTCATGGGGTTGGTACGAGCAGTACTTC; CDR3 protein: CASSSWGWYEQYF
clone size: .; J gene: TRBJ2-7; V gene: TRBV9; D gene: .; CDR3 DNA: TGTGCCAGCAGAGTCGGCAGGGCTCACTCCTCCTACGAGCAGTACTTC; CDR3 protein: CASRVGRAHSSYEQYF
clone size: .; J gene: TRBJ2-7; V gene: TRBV4-1; D gene: .; CDR3 DNA: TGCGCCAGCAGCCAAGATAGAGCCCAGCTCGAGCAGTACTTC; CDR3 protein: CASSQDRAQLEQYF
clone size: many; J gene: TRBJ1-1; V gene: TRBV7-8; D gene: TRBD1; CDR3 DNA: TGTGCCAGCAGCTTGGACAGGCTACATGAAGCTTTCTTT; CDR3 protein: CASSLDRLHEAFF
clone size: few; J gene: TRBJ2-7; V gene: TRBV7-9; D gene: TRBD1; CDR3 DNA: TGTGCCAGCAGGCGGGGGACAGGGCAGGCCGAGCAGTACTTC; CDR3 protein: CASRRGTGQAEQYF
clone size: once; J gene: TRBJ2-2; V gene: TRBV14; D gene: .; CDR3 DNA: TGTGCCAGCAGTCCCTTTTTGGGCGAGAACACCGGGGAGCTGTTTTTT; CDR3 protein: CASSPFLGENTGELFF
clone size: .; J gene: TRBJ2-2; V gene: TRBV2; D gene: .; CDR3 DNA: TGTGCCAGCATCGAGGGAGTCACCGGGGAGCTGTTTTTT; CDR3 protein: CASIEGVTGELFF
clone size: few; J gene: TRBJ1-1; V gene: TRBV14; D gene: .; CDR3 DNA: TGTGCCAGCAGCCAATTTGGGGACACTGAAGCTTTCTTT; CDR3 protein: CASSQFGDTEAFF
clone size: .; J gene: TRBJ1-6; V gene: TRBV10-3; D gene: .; CDR3 DNA: TGTGCCAGCAGGCTCCCCGGATACTCACCCCTCCACTTT; CDR3 protein: CASRLPGYSPLHF
clone size: .; J gene: TRBJ2-5; V gene: TRBV10-3; D gene: .; CDR3 DNA: TGTGCTCAAACGGACCAAGAGACCCAGTACTTC; CDR3 protein: CAQTDQETQYF
clone size: many; J gene: TRBJ2-2; V gene: TRBV20-1; D gene: TRBD2; CDR3 DNA: TGCAGTGCTAGAGTAGCGGGAGGTAACGGGGAGCTGTTTTTT; CDR3 protein: CSARVAGGNGELFF
clone size: .; J gene: TRBJ2-7; V gene: TRBV5-1; D gene: .; CDR3 DNA: TGCGCCAGCAGCTTGGCGCAAATGCGGGATTTGTCCTACGAGCAGTACTTC; CDR3 protein: CASSLAQMRDLSYEQYF
clone size: .; J gene: TRBJ1-1; V gene: TRBV7-2; D gene: .; CDR3 DNA: TGTGCCAGCAGCTTAGGCAGGACAATGAACACTGAAGCTTTCTTT; CDR3 protein: CASSLGRTMNTEAFF
clone size: .; J gene: TRBJ2-7; V gene: TRBV7-2; D gene: TRBD1; CDR3 DNA: TGTGCCAGCAGTGAGAAACAGGGGGCGGGAGTCGAGCAGTACTTC; CDR3 protein: CASSEKQGAGVEQYF
clone size: .; J gene: TRBJ2-7; V gene: TRBV4-3; D gene: .; CDR3 DNA: TGCGCCAGCAGCCAAAAGGAGGGCGGGGTGCAGTACTTC; CDR3 protein: CASSQKEGGVQYF